This TCR beta chain originates from a study of T-cell memory formation after mild COVID-19. Study results and limitations: Detection of some responders pre-infection suggested pre-existing cross-reactive memory T cells participated.

The J segment lost 10 bases and the V segment lost 4 bases, leaving 9 bases of the junction unmatched. The germline CDR1 and CDR2 sequences are SGHNT and YYREEE (reference sequence). This CDR3 is built from 15 residues. Barcoded TCR alpha and TCR beta cDNA libraries with UMIs came from 5'RACE using constant-segment primers. One entry per CDR3 protein, called by TCRdb with MiXCR from the 5' RACE reads. The sample has some 290,000 distinct CDR3 sequences, around 16% seen once; the top ten hold roughly 24%. This clonotype was seen more than once but under ten times. Its specificity is unknown. The genes are TRBV5-4 and TRBJ2-1, with 12 bases lining up with TRBD2. The specimen sequenced was PBMCs or a T cell subset sorted from them (not recorded which). The TCR originated in a young man who had mild COVID-19 (a few samples of this study predate the infection). Cell type and time point are not known. This CDR3 is CASSGTSGLTGEQFF. The CDR3 bases are TGTGCCAGCAGCGGGACTAGCGGGCTCACGGGCGAGCAGTTCTTC. The full variable domain, its missing parts supplied by reference TRBV5-4 and TRBJ2-1, is ETGVTQSPTHLIKTRGQQVTLRCSSQSGHNTVSWYQQALGQGPQFIFQYYREEENGRGNFPPRFSGLQFPNYSSELNVNALELDDSALYLCASSGTSGLTGEQFFGPGTRLTVL.